This T cell receptor (beta chain) appears in the sequencing data of a study of T-cell reconstitution after alpha-beta-depleted transplantation in children. This clonotype was detected many times. Its antigen is currently unknown. Unique molecular identifiers were incorporated during preparation of the TCRbeta library. TCRdb ran MiXCR on the PCR reads and lists one entry per CDR3 protein. This sample has more than 15,000 distinct CDR3 sequences, with about 7.7% found just once. The CDR3 covers 11 residues. Germline V CDR1 and CDR2: DFQATT, SNEGSKA (reference sequence). V was clipped by 5 bases and J by 4 bases, with 6 bases between them. Whole-study findings and limits: Diversity of TCRbeta at day 60 was high in some patients, arising from surviving recipient T cells and thymic progenitors. T-cell numbers and diversity, one year after transplant, stemmed largely from T cells that were newly produced. Expanded graft clones, several hundred of them, were reportedly the source of alpha-beta T cells about two months after transplant.

The sample consisted of PBMCs, mostly from graft donor cells, taken 60 days after TCRalphabeta/CD19-depleted stem cell transplant. The receptor was derived from a boy under two years old who had a stem cell transplant for Wiskott-Aldrich syndrome, so the T cells may come from the graft donor. This chain joins TRBV20-1 and TRBJ2-1; D may be TRBD1 (6 bases). The CDR3 DNA reads TGCAGTGCTGGGACATACAATGAGCAGTTCTTC. Translating it yields CSAGTYNEQFF.